Listed below are T cell receptor beta chains from one sample, sequenced in a study of blood T cell repertoires in COVID-19. Data came from immunoSEQ multiplex PCR; TCRdb stores just in-frame clones and leaves some out. The table records approximately 76,000 clones, approximately 86% of them present only once. The sequenced material came from peripheral blood. These receptors were obtained from a woman aged 55-70 years with acute or convalescent COVID-19. Each CDR3 is given with its conserved first and last residue. Each record gives: clone size, J gene, V gene, D gene, CDR3 length, CDR3 DNA, CDR3 protein. The D gene is left open where the match is weak. The size entry is marked missing in some rows and otherwise reads once, few, many or a size class.

clone size: few
J gene: TRBJ2-1
V gene: TRBV7-2
D gene: .
CDR3 length: 15
CDR3 DNA: TGTGCCAGCAGCTTAGGTGTCGGGTCCAACAATGAGCAGTTCTTC
CDR3 protein: CASSLGVGSNNEQFF

clone size: .
J gene: TRBJ2-7
V gene: TRBV18
D gene: .
CDR3 length: 13
CDR3 DNA: TGTGCCAGCTCACCACCTTCGTCCTACGAGCAGTACTTC
CDR3 protein: CASSPPSSYEQYF

clone size: .
J gene: TRBJ2-1
V gene: TRBV7-2
D gene: .
CDR3 length: 12
CDR3 DNA: TGTGCCAGCAGCTTAGATGACAGACAGCAGTTCTTC
CDR3 protein: CASSLDDRQQFF

clone size: .
J gene: TRBJ2-1
V gene: TRBV3-1/TRBV3-2
D gene: TRBD2
CDR3 length: 15
CDR3 DNA: TGTGCCAGCAGCCCCGCCGGGACTAGCTACAATGAGCAGTTCTTC
CDR3 protein: CASSPAGTSYNEQFF

clone size: .
J gene: TRBJ2-1
V gene: TRBV5-4
D gene: TRBD1
CDR3 length: 13
CDR3 DNA: TGTGCCAGCAGCCGGGACAGGGAAAATGAGCAGTTCTTC
CDR3 protein: CASSRDRENEQFF

clone size: .
J gene: TRBJ2-5
V gene: TRBV21-1
D gene: .
CDR3 length: 17
CDR3 DNA: TGTGCCAGCAGCAAAAAAAAAGAACAGGGGTGGGGAGAGACCCAGTACTTC
CDR3 protein: CASSKKKEQGWGETQYF

clone size: .
J gene: TRBJ1-1
V gene: TRBV7-9
D gene: .
CDR3 length: 13
CDR3 DNA: TGTGCCAGCAGCTCACAGGGTTTCATTGAAGCTTTCTTT
CDR3 protein: CASSSQGFIEAFF

clone size: .
J gene: TRBJ2-1
V gene: TRBV9
D gene: .
CDR3 length: 14
CDR3 DNA: TGTGCCAGCAGCGTAGAGGGGATGACAAATGAGCAGTTCTTC
CDR3 protein: CASSVEGMTNEQFF

clone size: few
J gene: TRBJ2-1
V gene: TRBV7-3
D gene: .
CDR3 length: 13
CDR3 DNA: TGTGCCAGCAGCTCGCAGACAGGAAATGAGCAGTTCTTC
CDR3 protein: CASSSQTGNEQFF

clone size: once
J gene: TRBJ2-1
V gene: TRBV4-1
D gene: .
CDR3 length: 16
CDR3 DNA: TGCGCCAGCAGCCAAGAGTCGACAGTCCCTTGGAGTGAGCAGTTCTTC
CDR3 protein: CASSQESTVPWSEQFF

clone size: .
J gene: TRBJ2-1
V gene: TRBV6-2/TRBV6-3
D gene: TRBD1
CDR3 length: 16
CDR3 DNA: TGTGCCAGCAGTACGCAGGGGGCGCGGTCTTACAATGAGCAGTTCTTC
CDR3 protein: CASSTQGARSYNEQFF

clone size: .
J gene: TRBJ2-2
V gene: TRBV7-2
D gene: .
CDR3 length: 16
CDR3 DNA: TGTGCCAGCAGCTTAGTCGGTGGAGCGAACACCGGGGAGCTGTTTTTT
CDR3 protein: CASSLVGGANTGELFF

clone size: .
J gene: TRBJ1-1
V gene: TRBV28
D gene: TRBD1
CDR3 length: 15
CDR3 DNA: TGTGCCAGCAGTATAAGTGGGACAGCGAACACTGAAGCTTTCTTT
CDR3 protein: CASSISGTANTEAFF

clone size: .
J gene: TRBJ2-7
V gene: TRBV7-2
D gene: .
CDR3 length: 14
CDR3 DNA: TGTGCCAGCAGCGGCAGACAGGATTCCTACGAGCAGTACTTC
CDR3 protein: CASSGRQDSYEQYF

clone size: few
J gene: TRBJ2-5
V gene: TRBV10-3
D gene: TRBD2
CDR3 length: 12
CDR3 DNA: TGTGCCACGTCGGGACTACAAGAGACCCAGTACTTC
CDR3 protein: CATSGLQETQYF

clone size: few
J gene: TRBJ1-1
V gene: TRBV3-1/TRBV3-2
D gene: TRBD1
CDR3 length: 11
CDR3 DNA: TGTGCCAGCAGCCCGGGGACAGGAGCTTTCTTT
CDR3 protein: CASSPGTGAFF

clone size: .
J gene: TRBJ2-1
V gene: TRBV27
D gene: TRBD1
CDR3 length: 16
CDR3 DNA: TGTGCCAGCAGTTGGCGTCTGGGACAGGGGGCCTATGAGCAGTTCTTC
CDR3 protein: CASSWRLGQGAYEQFF

clone size: .
J gene: TRBJ2-7
V gene: TRBV7-2
D gene: TRBD2
CDR3 length: 14
CDR3 DNA: TGTGCCAGCAGCCCTGGGGCTAGCGGGAGGGGGGGGTACTTC
CDR3 protein: CASSPGASGRGGYF

clone size: .
J gene: TRBJ1-6
V gene: TRBV30
D gene: .
CDR3 length: 14
CDR3 DNA: TGTGCCTGGAGTGTTCGCGGCCTTAATTCACCCCTCCACTTT
CDR3 protein: CAWSVRGLNSPLHF

clone size: .
J gene: TRBJ2-1
V gene: TRBV6-2/TRBV6-3
D gene: TRBD1
CDR3 length: 15
CDR3 DNA: TGTGCCAGCAGTTCCGGGACAGGGCTCTACAATGAGCAGTTCTTC
CDR3 protein: CASSSGTGLYNEQFF

clone size: once
J gene: TRBJ1-6
V gene: TRBV2
D gene: TRBD1
CDR3 length: 17
CDR3 DNA: TGTGCCAGCTCAAAGGGGCAGAGCTGGGACAGTAATTCACCCCTCCACTTT
CDR3 protein: CASSKGQSWDSNSPLHF

clone size: .
J gene: TRBJ1-4
V gene: TRBV28
D gene: .
CDR3 length: 15
CDR3 DNA: TGTGCCAGCAGTGTGGACCGCGACGGAGGGAGAAAACTGTTTTTT
CDR3 protein: CASSVDRDGGRKLFF

clone size: .
J gene: TRBJ2-4
V gene: TRBV20-1
D gene: TRBD2
CDR3 length: 13
CDR3 DNA: TGCAGTGCTAGTCCGGGACTAGACAACATTCAGTACTTC
CDR3 protein: CSASPGLDNIQYF

clone size: .
J gene: TRBJ2-2
V gene: TRBV6-4
D gene: .
CDR3 length: 16
CDR3 DNA: TGTGCCAGCAGTGACTCTTGGGGGGAGAACACCGGGGAGCTGTTTTTT
CDR3 protein: CASSDSWGENTGELFF

clone size: .
J gene: TRBJ2-7
V gene: TRBV7-2
D gene: TRBD1
CDR3 length: 14
CDR3 DNA: TGTGCCAGCAGCTCCCGACAGGGTCCCTACGAGCAGTACTTC
CDR3 protein: CASSSRQGPYEQYF

clone size: .
J gene: TRBJ1-1
V gene: TRBV28
D gene: TRBD1
CDR3 length: 15
CDR3 DNA: TGTGCCAGCAGCCCGACCGGGACAGGAGGAACTGAAGCTTTCTTT
CDR3 protein: CASSPTGTGGTEAFF

clone size: .
J gene: TRBJ2-1
V gene: TRBV20-1
D gene: TRBD2
CDR3 length: 18
CDR3 DNA: TGCAGTGCTAGTTCCGGGACTAGCGGGAGCGGGTTCTACAATGAGCAGTTCTTC
CDR3 protein: CSASSGTSGSGFYNEQFF

clone size: .
J gene: TRBJ1-1
V gene: TRBV7-9
D gene: .
CDR3 length: 12
CDR3 DNA: TGTGCCAGCAGAAACGGTGGCACTGAAGCTTTCTTT
CDR3 protein: CASRNGGTEAFF

clone size: .
J gene: TRBJ2-7
V gene: TRBV3-1/TRBV3-2
D gene: TRBD2
CDR3 length: 14
CDR3 DNA: TGTGCCAGCAGCCCGACTAGCGGGGTGAGGGAGCAGTACTTC
CDR3 protein: CASSPTSGVREQYF

clone size: .
J gene: TRBJ1-5
V gene: TRBV5-5
D gene: TRBD1
CDR3 length: 15
CDR3 DNA: TGTGCCAGCAGCTCGACAGGGGGACGTGGTCAGCCCCAGCATTTT
CDR3 protein: CASSSTGGRGQPQHF

clone size: .
J gene: TRBJ2-5
V gene: TRBV7-2
D gene: TRBD1
CDR3 length: 15
CDR3 DNA: TGTGCCAGCACCGTCGGGACAGGGCGCGGAGAGACCCAGTACTTC
CDR3 protein: CASTVGTGRGETQYF

clone size: .
J gene: TRBJ1-2
V gene: TRBV24-1
D gene: TRBD1
CDR3 length: 14
CDR3 DNA: TGTGCCACCAGTGATCACAGGGACAGATATGGCTACACCTTC
CDR3 protein: CATSDHRDRYGYTF

clone size: .
J gene: TRBJ2-5
V gene: TRBV5-1
D gene: .
CDR3 length: 15
CDR3 DNA: TGCGCCAGCAGCTCGACAAGTAAGGTAGGAGAGACCCAGTACTTC
CDR3 protein: CASSSTSKVGETQYF

clone size: .
J gene: TRBJ2-1
V gene: TRBV5-4
D gene: TRBD1
CDR3 length: 13
CDR3 DNA: TGTGCCAGCAGCTCTCCGGGACAGGTTAGGGAGTTCTTC
CDR3 protein: CASSSPGQVREFF

clone size: .
J gene: TRBJ1-1
V gene: TRBV19
D gene: .
CDR3 length: 15
CDR3 DNA: TGTGCCAGTAGTATAGTTGGGCTCGAGAACACTGAAGCTTTCTTT
CDR3 protein: CASSIVGLENTEAFF

clone size: once
J gene: TRBJ2-5
V gene: TRBV27
D gene: .
CDR3 length: 13
CDR3 DNA: TGTGCCAGCAGTTTTCTCAGGGGAGAGACCCAGTACTTC
CDR3 protein: CASSFLRGETQYF

clone size: .
J gene: TRBJ2-1
V gene: TRBV6-2/TRBV6-3
D gene: TRBD2
CDR3 length: 17
CDR3 DNA: TGTGCCAGCAGTAGACATATCGCGGGGGAAACCTACAATGAGCAGTTCTTC
CDR3 protein: CASSRHIAGETYNEQFF

clone size: .
J gene: TRBJ2-1
V gene: TRBV4-2
D gene: TRBD2
CDR3 length: 16
CDR3 DNA: TGTGCCAGCAGCCAACGGACTAGCGGGGTGTACAATGAGCAGTTCTTC
CDR3 protein: CASSQRTSGVYNEQFF

clone size: .
J gene: TRBJ2-7
V gene: TRBV24-1
D gene: .
CDR3 length: 15
CDR3 DNA: TGTGCCACCAGTGATCCCACCCGGGACTCCTTCGAGCAGTACTTC
CDR3 protein: CATSDPTRDSFEQYF

clone size: .
J gene: TRBJ1-2
V gene: TRBV27
D gene: TRBD1
CDR3 length: 19
CDR3 DNA: TGTGCCAGCAGTCCACAGCGGAGGGGGCTCATCCTTAATAACTATGGCTACACCTTC
CDR3 protein: CASSPQRRGLILNNYGYTF

clone size: .
J gene: TRBJ2-7
V gene: TRBV6-2/TRBV6-3
D gene: TRBD1
CDR3 length: 15
CDR3 DNA: TGTGCCAGCAGTTACTCTAGGGACAGGGCCTACGAGCAGTACTTC
CDR3 protein: CASSYSRDRAYEQYF

clone size: .
J gene: TRBJ1-1
V gene: TRBV19
D gene: .
CDR3 length: 13
CDR3 DNA: TGTGCCAGTAGCCACTATGACCAGATGGAAGCTTTCTTT
CDR3 protein: CASSHYDQMEAFF

clone size: .
J gene: TRBJ1-2
V gene: TRBV4-3
D gene: .
CDR3 length: 15
CDR3 DNA: TGCGCCAGCAGCCCCGGCGGGGTATTGGGGGGTGGCTACACCTTC
CDR3 protein: CASSPGGVLGGGYTF

clone size: .
J gene: TRBJ1-2
V gene: TRBV12-5
D gene: TRBD1
CDR3 length: 14
CDR3 DNA: TGTGCTAGTGGGGGGACAGGAGAGGATAATGGCTACACCTTC
CDR3 protein: CASGGTGEDNGYTF